A selection of T cell receptor beta chains follows, all from one sample in a study of shared clonotypes between healthy human individuals. Method: immunoSEQ multiplex PCR; TCRdb's copy keeps in-frame clones and lacks some. This sample has about 560,000 clones, with around three quarters found just once. Sequenced material: PBMCs. The source of these receptors is a woman between 35 and 50 years old in good health. Some clones in this sample may be carry-over from other donors' samples. Each CDR3 is given with its conserved first and last residue. Each record gives: CDR3 length, V gene, clone size, J gene, D gene, CDR3 protein, CDR3 DNA. D genes are given only for firm matches. Only part of the rows carry a size: once, few, many, or a class if the clone is expanded.

len: 14; v_gene: TRBV6-5; abundance: once; j_gene: TRBJ1-1; d_gene: NA; CDR3aa: CASSYSTAALEAFF; CDR3nt: TGTGCCAGCAGTTACTCGACCGCGGCACTGGAAGCTTTCTTT
len: 13; v_gene: TRBV19; abundance: NA; j_gene: TRBJ1-1; d_gene: TRBD1; CDR3aa: CASSTDRVTEAFF; CDR3nt: TGTGCCAGTAGTACCGACAGGGTAACTGAAGCTTTCTTT
len: 15; v_gene: TRBV5-1; abundance: NA; j_gene: TRBJ2-3; d_gene: TRBD1; CDR3aa: CASSLDRGGTDTQYF; CDR3nt: TGCGCCAGCAGCTTGGACAGGGGGGGCACAGATACGCAGTATTTT
len: 15; v_gene: TRBV7-9; abundance: NA; j_gene: TRBJ2-5; d_gene: NA; CDR3aa: CASSVDGRILETQYF; CDR3nt: TGTGCCAGCAGTGTAGACGGACGGATATTAGAGACCCAGTACTTC
len: 14; v_gene: TRBV5-1; abundance: NA; j_gene: TRBJ2-7; d_gene: NA; CDR3aa: CASSLERDSYEQYF; CDR3nt: TGCGCCAGCAGCTTGGAGAGGGACTCCTACGAGCAGTACTTC
len: 14; v_gene: TRBV27; abundance: NA; j_gene: TRBJ2-7; d_gene: NA; CDR3aa: CASSLGASLDEQYF; CDR3nt: TGTGCCAGCAGTTTAGGCGCTAGTTTGGACGAGCAGTACTTC
len: 15; v_gene: TRBV9; abundance: NA; j_gene: TRBJ2-2; d_gene: NA; CDR3aa: CASSVGGGNTGELFF; CDR3nt: TGTGCCAGCAGCGTAGGGGGCGGAAACACCGGGGAGCTGTTTTTT
len: 15; v_gene: TRBV11-2; abundance: NA; j_gene: TRBJ2-7; d_gene: TRBD1; CDR3aa: CASILDARGIDEQYF; CDR3nt: TGCGCCAGCATCTTAGATGCCAGGGGGATCGACGAGCAGTACTTC
len: 17; v_gene: TRBV10-3; abundance: NA; j_gene: TRBJ2-1; d_gene: TRBD2; CDR3aa: CAISDPPGLAGRNEQFF; CDR3nt: TGTGCCATCAGTGACCCGCCGGGACTAGCGGGACGGAATGAGCAGTTCTTC
len: 13; v_gene: TRBV29-1; abundance: NA; j_gene: TRBJ1-1; d_gene: NA; CDR3aa: CSARQEFNTEAFF; CDR3nt: TGCAGCGCCAGACAGGAGTTTAACACTGAAGCTTTCTTT
len: 15; v_gene: TRBV5-5; abundance: NA; j_gene: TRBJ1-1; d_gene: NA; CDR3aa: CASSLAPGLNTEAFF; CDR3nt: TGTGCCAGCAGCTTGGCCCCAGGTCTGAACACTGAAGCTTTCTTT
len: 14; v_gene: TRBV29-1; abundance: once; j_gene: TRBJ2-1; d_gene: NA; CDR3aa: CSVVAASSYNEQFF; CDR3nt: TGCAGCGTAGTAGCGGCTAGCTCCTACAATGAGCAGTTCTTC
len: 13; v_gene: TRBV5-4; abundance: NA; j_gene: TRBJ1-2; d_gene: NA; CDR3aa: CASSLVGSYGYTF; CDR3nt: TGTGCCAGCAGCTTGGTGGGGAGCTATGGCTACACCTTC
len: 16; v_gene: TRBV5-6; abundance: NA; j_gene: TRBJ2-7; d_gene: NA; CDR3aa: CASSPRIRTPTYEQYF; CDR3nt: TGTGCCAGCAGCCCCCGAATCAGGACTCCAACCTACGAGCAGTACTTC
len: 16; v_gene: TRBV4-2; abundance: NA; j_gene: TRBJ2-2; d_gene: NA; CDR3aa: CASSQVAGQAAGELFF; CDR3nt: TGTGCCAGCAGCCAAGTTGCGGGACAAGCGGCCGGGGAGCTGTTTTTT
len: 15; v_gene: TRBV5-1; abundance: NA; j_gene: TRBJ2-3; d_gene: NA; CDR3aa: CASSLEGRLPDTQYF; CDR3nt: TGCGCCAGCAGCTTGGAGGGCCGTCTCCCAGATACGCAGTATTTT
len: 15; v_gene: TRBV29-1; abundance: once; j_gene: TRBJ1-2; d_gene: TRBD1; CDR3aa: CSVGDTGTGIYGYTF; CDR3nt: TGCAGCGTTGGGGACACCGGGACAGGGATCTATGGCTACACCTTC
len: 14; v_gene: TRBV28; abundance: NA; j_gene: TRBJ1-1; d_gene: TRBD1; CDR3aa: CASSSTGVDTEAFF; CDR3nt: TGTGCCAGCAGTTCGACAGGGGTCGACACTGAAGCTTTCTTT
len: 13; v_gene: TRBV19; abundance: NA; j_gene: TRBJ2-5; d_gene: NA; CDR3aa: CASSQRLQETQYF; CDR3nt: TGTGCCAGTAGTCAGCGCCTCCAAGAGACCCAGTACTTC